The 7 T cell receptor beta chains in this list originate from one sample, sequenced in a study of CDR3 diversity in severe acne. TCRdb recomputed calls from the PCR reads with MiXCR, one row per CDR3 protein. Among over 90,000 distinct CDR3 sequences listed, approximately 47% were seen once. The sequenced material came from blood. The receptors derive from a male donor with acne.

The chain combines TRBV10-3 with TRBJ2-5; unclear D gene. Germline CDR1 is ENHRY and CDR2 is SYGVKD. This CDR3 has 13 amino acids. The V gene lost 3 bases and the J gene lost 5 bases, with 10 bases spanning the gap. The DNA of the CDR3 is TGTGCCATCAGTGACTCTGGGTGGGAGACCCAGTACTTC. This encodes CAISDSGWETQYF.

The chain carries TRBV5-6 and TRBJ2-4; D call uncertain. The CDR3 extends over 16 amino acids. Trimming removed 4 bases at V and 15 bases at J, with 29 bases between. Germline V gene data show CDR1 as SGHDT and CDR2 as YYEEEE. The CDR3 reads CASSLGEAARNEKLYF. The CDR3 nucleotides read TGTGCCAGCAGCCTAGGAGAGGCAGCGAGGAATGAAAAACTGTACTTC. Together with reference TRBV5-6 and TRBJ2-4, the CDR3 gives the full variable domain: DAGVTQSPTHLIKTRGQQVTLRCSPKSGHDTVSWYQQALGQGPQFIFQYYEEEERQRGNFPDRFSGHQFPNYSSELNVNALLLGDSALYLCASSLGEAARNEKLYFGAGTRLSVL.

V usage is TRBV24-1 and J usage is TRBJ2-3, with D maybe TRBD2 (6 bases). Germline lookup yields CDR1 KGHDR and CDR2 SFDVKD. Deletions cut 4 bases from V and 2 bases from J, with 15 bases between. The CDR3 runs to 16 residues. CDR3: CATSDPRREATDTQYF. In nucleotides, the CDR3 is TGTGCCACCAGTGACCCTAGGCGGGAAGCCACAGATACGCAGTATTTT.

This clonotype showed up just once. The chain employs TRBV5-1 and TRBJ1-5, with TRBD1 matching over 8 bases. The CDR3 totals 14 residues. The germline gives CDR1 SGHRS, CDR2 YFSETQ. V lost 4 bases to trimming and J lost 7 bases; unmatched junction nucleotides: 7. CDR3 nucleotides: TGCGCCAGCAGCACCGGACAGGGAGGCCAGCCCCAGCATTTT. Its protein is CASSTGQGGQPQHF.

V and J are TRBV19 and TRBJ2-1, with TRBD2 identical over 14 bases. The length of the CDR3 is 20 residues. V lost 3 bases to trimming and J lost 4 bases; unmatched junction nucleotides: 14. Germline CDR1 is LNHDA and CDR2 is SQIVND (reference sequence). Here the CDR3 reads CASSMDMTSGRAGDYNEQFF. The CDR3 region has the DNA TGTGCCAGTAGTATGGACATGACTAGCGGGAGGGCTGGGGATTACAATGAGCAGTTCTTC.

For the CDR3, the DNA is TGCGCCAGCAGCTTGGAGGCTAGCGGGAAATACGAGCAGTACTTC. Translation gives CASSLEASGKYEQYF. V and J are TRBV5-1 and TRBJ2-7, with TRBD2 matching 9 bases. Per germline, CDR1 SGHRS and CDR2 YFSETQ. This CDR3 contains 15 residues. J was trimmed by 4 bases and V by 0 bases; bases with no gene match: 5.

This chain uses TRBV30 with TRBJ1-5, with 9 bases lining up with TRBD1. V was pared by 3 bases and J by 6 bases, with 6 bases of the junction left unmatched. The CDR3 totals 14 residues. Germline V gene sequence: CDR1 GTSNPN, CDR2 SVGIG (reference sequence). The CDR3 DNA sequence: TGTGCCTGGAGCGCAGGACAGGGGACTCAGCCCCAGCATTTT. Its translation: CAWSAGQGTQPQHF.